Below, 15 T cell receptor beta chains from the same sample are listed, as sequenced in a study of ipilimumab plus nivolumab after autologous stem cell transplantation. TCRdb's table, derived via immunoSEQ multiplex PCR, lists solely in-frame clones and lacks some. The sample lists some 40,000 clones, almost 95% occurring once. The specimen was PBMCs, collected in a trial of ipilimumab plus nivolumab as post-transplant consolidation. These receptor sequences come from a male donor with multiple myeloma.

The gene calls are TRBV5-4 and TRBJ1-6; 8 nucleotides align to TRBD1. The V and J ends lost 5 bases and 5 bases, in that order; junction bases with no gene match: 6. CDR1 SGHNT and CDR2 YYREEE come from the germline V gene (reference sequence). The CDR3 is 15 residues long. CDR3 in DNA: TGTGCCAGCAGGCAGACAGGGGTTGATAATTCACCCCTCCACTTT. Its translation: CASRQTGVDNSPLHF. Full variable domain (missing parts from reference TRBV5-4 and TRBJ1-6): ETGVTQSPTHLIKTRGQQVTLRCSSQSGHNTVSWYQQALGQGPQFIFQYYREEENGRGNFPPRFSGLQFPNYSSELNVNALELDDSALYLCASRQTGVDNSPLHFGNGTRLTVT.

CDR3: CATSSLLTGNTIYF. DNA for the CDR3: TGTGCCACCAGCTCCTTACTCACTGGAAACACCATATATTTT. The J gene is TRBJ1-3, the V gene TRBV15; no clear D gene. In germline, CDR1 is LNHNV, CDR2 YYDKDF (reference sequence). V was shortened by 5 bases and J by 2 bases, with 10 bases between the two germline ends. The CDR3 has 14 residues.

J is TRBJ1-2 and V is TRBV20-1; no reliable D call. Germline assignment: CDR1 DFQATT and CDR2 SNEGSKA (reference sequence). The CDR3 length is 11 residues. Trimming shortened V by 0 bases and J by 5 bases, and 4 bases separated the two germline ends. CDR3 in amino acids: CSARDRYGYTF. The CDR3 DNA reads TGCAGTGCTAGAGATCGATATGGCTACACCTTC.

This clone has more than one count but fewer than ten. The chain joins TRBV9 to TRBJ2-1; TRBD1 agrees at 8 bases. The CDR3 extends over 16 amino acids. Per germline, CDR1 SGDLS and CDR2 YYNGEE. J lost 7 bases, V lost 4 bases, and 13 bases had no gene match. The CDR3 protein is CASSRRQGPPVNEQFF. The CDR3 DNA is TGTGCCAGCAGCAGAAGACAGGGGCCACCCGTGAATGAGCAGTTCTTC.

The J gene is TRBJ2-3, the V gene TRBV5-4; D assignment may be TRBD1 or TRBD2 (5 bases each). Germline values: CDR1 SGHNT, CDR2 YYREEE (reference sequence). The CDR3 has 16 amino acids. V lost 0 bases, J lost 2 bases, and 13 bases lay in between. CDR3 loop: CASSLDRPGVTDTQYF. CDR3 nucleotides: TGTGCCAGCAGCTTGGACAGGCCCGGGGTCACAGATACGCAGTATTTT.

CDR3 residues: CASSLVQGGDAKLFF. The CDR3 bases are TGTGCCAGCAGCTTAGTCCAGGGGGGGGATGCAAAACTGTTTTTT. The chain links TRBV7-6 to TRBJ1-4; 7 bases line up with TRBD1. The CDR3 extends over 15 amino acids. V lost 1 base, J lost 10 bases, and 9 bases stayed unmatched. Germline CDR1 reads SGHVS; CDR2 reads FNYEAQ. Full variable domain (missing parts from reference TRBV7-6 and TRBJ1-4): GAGVSQSPRYKVTKRGQDVALRCDPISGHVSLYWYRQALGQGPEFLTYFNYEAQQDKSGLPNDRFSAERPEGSISTLTIQRTEQRDSAMYRCASSLVQGGDAKLFFGSGTQLSVL.

The count of this clone is one. The chain uses TRBV9 and TRBJ2-2, with D tentatively TRBD1 (7 bases). Per the germline V gene, CDR1 is SGDLS and CDR2 is YYNGEE. This CDR3 is built from 15 residues. Trimming removed 4 bases at V and 4 bases at J, with 14 bases between. Written as DNA, the CDR3 is TGTGCCAGCAGCCCAGATCAGGGGGGCACCGGGGAGCTGTTTTTT. Protein sequence: CASSPDQGGTGELFF.

The V and J genes are TRBV6-5 and TRBJ1-2; TRBD1 matches at 10 bases. The CDR3 consists of 15 residues. Trimming removed 5 bases from V and 4 bases from J; junction bases left unmatched: 7. CDR1 is MNHEY, CDR2 SVGAGI, per germline. CDR3 loop: CASSRGDRGGYGYTF. CDR3 bases: TGTGCCAGCAGTAGGGGGGACAGGGGTGGCTATGGCTACACCTTC.

The rearrangement uses TRBV28 and TRBJ2-3; 9 bases align to TRBD1. With 6 bases clipped from V and 2 bases from J, the junction kept 9 bases outside the gene matches. CDR1 and CDR2 from the germline V gene are MDHEN and SYDVKM. The CDR3 has 16 residues. CDR3 in amino acids: CASSAGTGRITDTQYF. In DNA form, the CDR3 reads TGTGCCAGCAGCGCAGGGACAGGGAGAATCACAGATACGCAGTATTTT. The full variable domain, its missing parts supplied by reference TRBV28 and TRBJ2-3, is DVKVTQSSRYLVKRTGEKVFLECVQDMDHENMFWYRQDPGLGLRLIYFSYDVKMKEKGDIPEGYSVSREKKERFSLILESASTNQTSMYLCASSAGTGRITDTQYFGPGTRLTVL.

V gene TRBV7-2 combines with J gene TRBJ2-3, with 12 bases identical to TRBD2. Germline loops: CDR1 SGHTA, CDR2 FQGNSA. The CDR3 has 18 residues. Unmatched junction bases numbered 15, after V lost 5 bases and J lost 6 bases. DNA for the CDR3: TGTGCCAGCAGCCGAAGAAAACTAGCGGGAGGTAGTCCCGATACGCAGTATTTT. The encoded protein is CASSRRKLAGGSPDTQYF.

The V gene is TRBV29-1, the J gene TRBJ2-7; D remains unclear. Germline CDR1 is SQVTM and CDR2 is ANQGSEA. The V end was cut by 7 bases, the J end by 2 bases, with 18 bases between. This CDR3 comprises 14 residues. The CDR3 spells CSAKADTLTYEQYF. The CDR3 nucleotides read TGCAGCGCCAAGGCCGACACGCTAACCTACGAGCAGTACTTC.

The chain uses TRBV9 and TRBJ2-3; 7 bases are shared with TRBD1. CDR1 is SGDLS, CDR2 YYNGEE, per germline. Trimming removed 0 bases from V and 4 bases from J; junction bases left unmatched: 11. The CDR3 is 17 residues long. CDR3 residues: CASSVATDRPGSDTQYF. DNA for the CDR3: TGTGCCAGCAGCGTAGCTACGGACAGGCCTGGATCAGATACGCAGTATTTT.

The chain is built from TRBV27 and TRBJ2-7, with TRBD2 matching 11 bases. The CDR3 is made up of 15 amino acids. V trimming: 7 bases; J trimming: 2 bases; junction bases outside the gene matches: 7. Germline V gene sequence: CDR1 MNHEY, CDR2 SMNVEV (reference sequence). This CDR3 reads CASTPGTSGTYEQYF. The CDR3 DNA reads TGTGCCAGCACCCCCGGGACTAGCGGAACCTACGAGCAGTACTTC.

V is TRBV28 and J is TRBJ2-7; no clear D. The CDR3 loop spans 15 amino acids. Germline-derived CDR1 and CDR2 are MDHEN and SYDVKM. V lost 7 bases to trimming and J lost 0 bases, with 16 bases between them. CDR3 DNA: TGTGCCAGCATCGCCGGCGATAGGAGCTCCTACGAGCAGTACTTC. Residues: CASIAGDRSSYEQYF.

The chain employs TRBV7-2 and TRBJ2-2; no clear D. There are 14 residues in the CDR3. Trimming took off 8 bases at V and 3 bases at J, with 13 bases between the two ends. Germline CDR1 is SGHTA and CDR2 is FQGNSA. CDR3 in amino acids: CASEFLPDTGELFF. The CDR3 DNA reads as TGTGCCAGCGAATTCCTGCCGGACACCGGGGAGCTGTTTTTT.